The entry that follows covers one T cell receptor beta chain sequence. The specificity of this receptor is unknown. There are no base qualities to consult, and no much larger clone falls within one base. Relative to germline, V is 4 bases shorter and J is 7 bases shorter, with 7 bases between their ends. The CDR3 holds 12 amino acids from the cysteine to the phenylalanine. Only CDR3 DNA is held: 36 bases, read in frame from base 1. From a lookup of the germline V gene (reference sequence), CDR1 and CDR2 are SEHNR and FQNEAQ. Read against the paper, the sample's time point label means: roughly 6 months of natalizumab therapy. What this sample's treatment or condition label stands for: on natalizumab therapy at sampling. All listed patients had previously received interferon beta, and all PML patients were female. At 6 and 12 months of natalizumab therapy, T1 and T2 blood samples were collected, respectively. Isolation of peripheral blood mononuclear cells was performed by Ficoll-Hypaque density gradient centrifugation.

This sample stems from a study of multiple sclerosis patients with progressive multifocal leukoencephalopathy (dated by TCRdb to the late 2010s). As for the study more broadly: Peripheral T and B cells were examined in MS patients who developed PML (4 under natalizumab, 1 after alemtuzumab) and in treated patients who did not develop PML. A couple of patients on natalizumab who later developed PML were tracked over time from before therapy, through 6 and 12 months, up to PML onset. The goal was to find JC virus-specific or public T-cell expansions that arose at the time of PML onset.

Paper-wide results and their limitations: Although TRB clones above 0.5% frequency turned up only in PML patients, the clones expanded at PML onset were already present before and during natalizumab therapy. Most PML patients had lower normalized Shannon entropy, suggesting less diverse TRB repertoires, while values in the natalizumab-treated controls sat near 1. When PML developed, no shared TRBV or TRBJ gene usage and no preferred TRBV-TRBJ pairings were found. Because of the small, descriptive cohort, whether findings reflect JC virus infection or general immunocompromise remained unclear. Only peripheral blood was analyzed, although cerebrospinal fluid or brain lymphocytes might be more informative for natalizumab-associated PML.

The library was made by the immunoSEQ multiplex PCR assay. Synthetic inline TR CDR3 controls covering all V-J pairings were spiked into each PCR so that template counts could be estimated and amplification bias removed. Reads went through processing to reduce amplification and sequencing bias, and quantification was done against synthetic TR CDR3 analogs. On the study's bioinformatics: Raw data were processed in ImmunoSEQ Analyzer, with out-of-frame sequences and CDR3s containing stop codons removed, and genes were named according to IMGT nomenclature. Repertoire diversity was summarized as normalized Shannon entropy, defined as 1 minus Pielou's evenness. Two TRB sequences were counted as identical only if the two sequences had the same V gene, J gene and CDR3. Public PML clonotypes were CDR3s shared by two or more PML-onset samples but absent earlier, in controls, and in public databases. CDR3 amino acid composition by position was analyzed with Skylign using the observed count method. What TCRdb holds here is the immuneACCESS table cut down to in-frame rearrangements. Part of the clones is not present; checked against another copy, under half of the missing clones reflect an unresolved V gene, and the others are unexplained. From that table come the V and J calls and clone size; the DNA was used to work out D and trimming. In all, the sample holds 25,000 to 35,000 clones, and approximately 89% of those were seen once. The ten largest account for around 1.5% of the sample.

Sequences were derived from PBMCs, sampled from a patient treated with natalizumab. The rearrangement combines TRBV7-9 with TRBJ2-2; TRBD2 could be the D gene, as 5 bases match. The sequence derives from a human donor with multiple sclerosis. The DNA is TGTGCCAGCAGCTCGGGGTTCGGGGAGCTGTTTTTT. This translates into CASSSGFGELFF.